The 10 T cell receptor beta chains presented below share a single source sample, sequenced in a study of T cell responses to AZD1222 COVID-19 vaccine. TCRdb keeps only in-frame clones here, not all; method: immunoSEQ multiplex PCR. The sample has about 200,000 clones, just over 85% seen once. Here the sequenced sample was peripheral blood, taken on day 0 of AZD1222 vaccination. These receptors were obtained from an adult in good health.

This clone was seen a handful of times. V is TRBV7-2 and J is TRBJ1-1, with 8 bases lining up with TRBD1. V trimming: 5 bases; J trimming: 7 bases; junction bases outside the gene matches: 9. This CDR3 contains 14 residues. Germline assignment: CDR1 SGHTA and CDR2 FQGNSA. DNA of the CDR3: TGTGCCAGCAGCCTAGTCAACAGGGGGTTTGAAGCTTTCTTT. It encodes CASSLVNRGFEAFF.

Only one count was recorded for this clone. The CDR3 reads CASSLDRGNYGYTF. The CDR3 DNA reads TGTGCCAGCAGCTTAGACAGGGGAAACTATGGCTACACCTTC. The V and J genes are TRBV7-9 and TRBJ1-2, with 7 nucleotides matching TRBD1. Trimming cost V 1 base and J 2 bases; bases outside gene matches: 1. This CDR3 has 14 residues. Germline V gene sequence: CDR1 SEHNR, CDR2 FQNEAQ (reference sequence).

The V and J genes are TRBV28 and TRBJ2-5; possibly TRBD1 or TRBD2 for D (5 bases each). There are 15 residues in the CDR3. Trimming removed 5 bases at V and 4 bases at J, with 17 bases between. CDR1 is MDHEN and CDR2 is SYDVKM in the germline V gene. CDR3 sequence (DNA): TGTGCCAGCAGTCCAGACAGAGGGGCGCGAGAGACCCAGTACTTC. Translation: CASSPDRGARETQYF.

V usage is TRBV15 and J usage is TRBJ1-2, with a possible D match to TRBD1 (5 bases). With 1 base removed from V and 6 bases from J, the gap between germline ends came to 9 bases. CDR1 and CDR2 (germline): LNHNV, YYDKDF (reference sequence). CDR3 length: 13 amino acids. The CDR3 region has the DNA TGTGCCACCAGCAGAGTCCAGGGTCATGGCTACACCTTC. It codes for CATSRVQGHGYTF.

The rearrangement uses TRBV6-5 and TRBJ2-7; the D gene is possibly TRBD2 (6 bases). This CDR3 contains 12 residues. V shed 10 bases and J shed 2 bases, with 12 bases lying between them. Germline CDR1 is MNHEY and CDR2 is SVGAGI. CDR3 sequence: CATVAVAYEQYF. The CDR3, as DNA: TGTGCCACCGTAGCGGTAGCCTACGAGCAGTACTTC.

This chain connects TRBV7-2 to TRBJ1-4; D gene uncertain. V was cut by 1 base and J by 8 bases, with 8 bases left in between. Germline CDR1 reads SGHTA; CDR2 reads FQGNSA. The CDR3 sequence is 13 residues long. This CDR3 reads CASSLGQLEKLFF. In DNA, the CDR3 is TGTGCCAGCAGCTTAGGTCAGCTCGAAAAACTGTTTTTT.

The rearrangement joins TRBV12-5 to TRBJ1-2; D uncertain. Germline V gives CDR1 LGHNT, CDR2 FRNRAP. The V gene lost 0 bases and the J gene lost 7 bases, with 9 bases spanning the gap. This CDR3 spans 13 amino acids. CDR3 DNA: TGTGCTAGTGGTTTGGTTTTGGGGTCTGGCTACACCTTC. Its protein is CASGLVLGSGYTF.

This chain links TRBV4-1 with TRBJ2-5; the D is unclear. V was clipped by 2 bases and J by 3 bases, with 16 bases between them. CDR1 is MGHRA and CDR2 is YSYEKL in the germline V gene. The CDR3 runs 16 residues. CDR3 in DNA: TGCGCCAGCAGCCAATCGGGCGGAAGGTACGAAGAGACCCAGTACTTC. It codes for CASSQSGGRYEETQYF.

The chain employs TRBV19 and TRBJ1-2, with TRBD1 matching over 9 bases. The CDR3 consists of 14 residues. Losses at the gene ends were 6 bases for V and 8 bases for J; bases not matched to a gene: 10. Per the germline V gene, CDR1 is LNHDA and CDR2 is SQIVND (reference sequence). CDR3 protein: CASSQGWTGEGYTF. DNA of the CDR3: TGTGCCAGTAGCCAAGGGTGGACAGGGGAAGGCTACACCTTC.

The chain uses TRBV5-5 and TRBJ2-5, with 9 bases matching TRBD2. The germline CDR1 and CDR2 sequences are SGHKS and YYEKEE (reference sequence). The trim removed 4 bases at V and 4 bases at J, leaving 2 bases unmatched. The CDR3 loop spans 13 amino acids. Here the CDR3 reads CASSLRGGETQYF. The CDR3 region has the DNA TGTGCCAGCAGCCTGCGGGGGGGAGAGACCCAGTACTTC.